The 30 T cell receptor beta chains below come from one sample, sequenced in a study of human T cells and chemical hapten exposure. As for time point: pre-sensitization, week 0. As for treatment: therapeutic diphenylcyclopropenone sensitization with weekly scalp DPC. Each CDR3 protein is one row after TCRdb ran MiXCR on the RACE reads. The sample holds over 300,000 distinct CDR3 sequences, more than 4.5% seen once. The sample was whole blood, taken in connection with sensitization to the hapten diphenylcyclopropenone (DPC). The receptor source for this set is a woman between 50 and 59 years old with alopecia areata. Some clones in this sample may be carry-over from other donors' samples.

In regard to this clonotype: This may be a read error: a much more frequent sequence differs by one nucleotide. The CDR3 sequence is CSVEGVRDRGRGDTQNF. In DNA form, the CDR3 reads TGCAGCGTTGAAGGAGTGCGTGACAGGGGGCGAGGAGATACGCAGAATTTT. This chain connects TRBV29-1 to TRBJ2-3; TRBD1 agrees at 10 bases. CDR1 is SQVTM and CDR2 is ANQGSEA in the germline V gene. The CDR3 runs to 17 residues.

This clonotype was counted ten times or more. In nucleotides, the CDR3 is TGTGCCAGCAGCCCCGGGACCCTAGCCCTCCACGAGCAGTACTTC. It encodes CASSPGTLALHEQYF. The J gene is TRBJ2-7, the V gene TRBV7-6; the D call may be TRBD1 or TRBD2 (5 bases each). Germline V gene data show CDR1 as SGHVS and CDR2 as FNYEAQ. Trimming took 5 bases from V and 5 from J, leaving 19 bases between them. The CDR3 has 15 residues.

J is TRBJ2-2 and V is TRBV5-5; TRBD2 agrees at 7 bases. The CDR3 totals 14 residues. V lost 0 bases, J lost 9 bases, and 5 bases stayed unmatched. Germline lookup yields CDR1 SGHKS and CDR2 YYEKEE (reference sequence). This CDR3 is CASSLAGGGRELFF. In nucleotides, the CDR3 is TGTGCCAGCAGCTTGGCCGGCGGGGGTCGGGAGCTGTTTTTT.

This clonotype has more than one count but fewer than ten. This chain joins TRBV20-1 and TRBJ2-3, with D tentatively TRBD1 (5 bases). Trimming stripped 5 bases from V and 2 bases from J, with 14 bases between. The CDR3 spans 14 residues. CDR1 and CDR2 (germline): DFQATT, SNEGSKA (reference sequence). CDR3 in amino acids: CSAGPTVFTDTQYF. CDR3 DNA sequence: TGCAGTGCTGGACCGACAGTATTCACAGATACGCAGTATTTT.

Many counts were recorded for this clonotype. The CDR3 nucleotides are TGTGCCAGCAGTTTATGGGACAAAGTCTACGAGCAGTACTTC. Translation gives CASSLWDKVYEQYF. The chain carries TRBV28 and TRBJ2-7; maybe TRBD1 (5 bases). V lost 0 bases and J 3 bases, leaving 9 bases between the germline ends. Germline-derived CDR1 and CDR2 are MDHEN and SYDVKM. The CDR3 runs 14 residues.

The sample holds many counts of this clonotype. V gene TRBV28 combines with J gene TRBJ1-1; D not resolved. V lost 3 bases to trimming and J lost 6 bases, with 8 bases between them. Germline CDR1 MDHEN, CDR2 SYDVKM. The CDR3 is 12 residues long. The CDR3: CASSFLASEAFF. The CDR3 bases are TGTGCCAGCAGTTTCCTTGCTTCTGAAGCTTTCTTT.

This clonotype was recorded many times. J is TRBJ1-2 and V is TRBV29-1; TRBD1 is a possible D gene (6 bases). With 7 bases removed from V and 3 bases from J, the gap between germline ends came to 15 bases. The CDR3 is made up of 13 amino acids. Germline assignment: CDR1 SQVTM and CDR2 ANQGSEA. The CDR3 sequence: CSAGHPGDYGYTF. CDR3 nucleotide sequence: TGCAGCGCGGGACACCCGGGGGACTATGGCTACACCTTC.

This clonotype was seen at least ten times. The gene calls are TRBV6-2 or TRBV6-3 and TRBJ2-3, with D perhaps given as TRBD1 or TRBD2 (5 bases each). This CDR3 region has 15 residues. V lost 0 bases to trimming and J lost 3 bases, with 10 bases between them. Germline lookup yields CDR1 MNHEY and CDR2 SVGEGT. The CDR3 sequence: CASSYSGRETDTQYF. DNA for the CDR3: TGTGCCAGCAGTTACTCCGGCAGGGAGACAGATACGCAGTATTTT.

This clonotype has a count of ten or more. The CDR3, as DNA: TGTGCCAGCTCGGAAGAACAAGATCGCTCCTACAATGAGCAGTTCTTC. Its translation is CASSEEQDRSYNEQFF. V is TRBV18 and J is TRBJ2-1; D is ambiguous. Germline values: CDR1 KGHSH, CDR2 LQKENI. V was cut by 6 bases and J by 0 bases, with 15 bases left in between. The CDR3 spans 16 residues. Drawing the rest from reference TRBV18 and TRBJ2-1, the complete variable domain is NAGVMQNPRHLVRRRGQEARLRCSPMKGHSHVYWYRQLPEEGLKFMVYLQKENIIDESGMPKERFSAEFPKEGPSILRIQQVVRGDSAAYFCASSEEQDRSYNEQFFGPGTRLTVL.

This clonotype occurred a few times. V and J are TRBV5-4 and TRBJ1-5; D is unclear. CDR3 length: 15 amino acids. Germline-derived CDR1 and CDR2 are SGHNT and YYREEE (reference sequence). V lost 0 bases, J lost 3 bases, and 10 bases lay in between. CDR3 residues: CASSLDLGPNQPQHF. The CDR3, as DNA: TGTGCCAGCAGCTTGGACCTGGGCCCCAATCAGCCCCAGCATTTT. The entire variable domain, with the rest obtained from reference TRBV5-4 and TRBJ1-5, is as follows: ETGVTQSPTHLIKTRGQQVTLRCSSQSGHNTVSWYQQALGQGPQFIFQYYREEENGRGNFPPRFSGLQFPNYSSELNVNALELDDSALYLCASSLDLGPNQPQHFGDGTRLSIL.

This clonotype was picked up many times. V gene TRBV4-1 combines with J gene TRBJ2-3; possibly TRBD1 for D (5 bases). Trimming took 7 bases from V and 1 from J, leaving 12 bases between them. The CDR3 is 14 amino acids. CDR1 is MGHRA, CDR2 YSYEKL, per germline. The CDR3 bases are TGCGCCAGCACCTGGGGCGGCCGCACAGATACGCAGTATTTT. Protein: CASTWGGRTDTQYF.

The chain employs TRBV7-2 and TRBJ2-5; perhaps TRBD1 as D (5 bases). Trimming cost V 4 bases and J 4 bases, with 10 bases left between them. Germline CDR1 SGHTA, CDR2 FQGNSA. The CDR3 spans 13 residues. The CDR3 sequence is CASSSSQGETQYF. The CDR3 DNA sequence: TGTGCCAGCAGCTCGTCCCAGGGAGAGACCCAGTACTTC.

V gene TRBV7-2 combines with J gene TRBJ2-5; TRBD1 or TRBD2 may be the D gene (5 bases each). The germline V and J ends were trimmed by 5 bases and 4 bases, with 14 bases remaining between them. Germline values: CDR1 SGHTA, CDR2 FQGNSA. CDR3 length: 14 amino acids. CDR3 sequence: CASSPTQRGETQYF. The CDR3 bases are TGTGCCAGCAGCCCGACCCAGAGGGGAGAGACCCAGTACTTC.

The table lists this clonotype with a few counts. V gene TRBV20-1 combines with J gene TRBJ2-7; D is possibly TRBD2 (6 bases). Looked up from germline, CDR1 is DFQATT and CDR2 is SNEGSKA (reference sequence). The CDR3 totals 15 residues. Trimming took off 2 bases at V and 2 bases at J, with 16 bases between the two ends. Here the CDR3 DNA reads TGCAGTGCTAGACCCCGACTAGGTGGGGCCTACGAGCAGTACTTC. It yields the protein CSARPRLGGAYEQYF.

J is TRBJ1-1 and V is TRBV20-1; D gene uncertain. V was shortened by 8 bases and J by 5 bases, with 3 bases between the two germline ends. CDR3 size: 8 residues. The germline V gene encodes CDR1 DFQATT and CDR2 SNEGSKA (reference sequence). The CDR3 DNA sequence: TGCAGTCCGACTGAAGCTTTCTTT. Encoded protein: CSPTEAFF.

Many counts were recorded for this clonotype. This chain connects TRBV6-2 or TRBV6-3 to TRBJ2-6; TRBD1 agrees at 9 bases. CDR3 length equals 17 residues. Germline V gives CDR1 MNHEY, CDR2 SVGEGT. The junction had 5 bases not matched to a gene; V was cut back by 4 bases and J by 1 base. The CDR3 loop reads CASSFSGTGSGANVLTF. The CDR3 region has the DNA TGTGCCAGCAGTTTCAGCGGGACAGGGTCTGGGGCCAACGTCCTGACTTTC.

This chain links TRBV12-3 or TRBV12-4 with TRBJ1-2, with TRBD1 matching over 7 bases. This CDR3 is 13 amino acids long. With V trimmed by 9 bases and J by 2 bases, 6 bases remained unmatched. CDR3 in DNA: TGTGCCAGTACAGGGGAGGAAAACTATGGCTACACCTTC. Translated, it gives CASTGEENYGYTF.

At least ten counts were recorded for this clonotype. The gene calls are TRBV28 and TRBJ2-2, with a possible D match to TRBD1 (5 bases). Germline V lookup: CDR1 MDHEN, CDR2 SYDVKM. With 4 bases removed from V and 8 bases from J, the gap between germline ends came to 14 bases. The CDR3 loop spans 14 amino acids. Here the CDR3 reads CASSSIAGRGELFF. The CDR3 DNA reads TGTGCCAGCAGTTCAATCGCAGGGCGGGGGGAGCTGTTTTTT.

Only a few counts were recorded for this clonotype. The rearrangement uses TRBV7-2 and TRBJ2-3; D is perhaps TRBD2 (6 bases). The ends were cut back, 1 base at V and 1 base at J, with 9 bases in the middle. From germline, CDR1 is SGHTA and CDR2 FQGNSA. This CDR3 spans 15 amino acids. The CDR3 loop reads CASSLVQRGTDTQYF. Here the CDR3 DNA reads TGTGCCAGCAGCTTAGTCCAGCGGGGCACAGATACGCAGTATTTT.

In this sample, this clonotype turned up many times. The chain joins TRBV27 to TRBJ2-7; 7 positions match TRBD2. V shed 6 bases and J 4 bases; nucleotides not matched to a gene: 6. This CDR3 comprises 13 residues. Germline CDR1 and CDR2: MNHEY and SMNVEV (reference sequence). CDR3 residues: CASRGSGYYEQYF. The CDR3 DNA reads TGTGCCAGCAGAGGTAGCGGGTATTACGAGCAGTACTTC.

Only a few counts were recorded for this clonotype. V and J are TRBV27 and TRBJ1-5; D uncertain. CDR3 length: 14 residues. Germline CDR1 MNHEY, CDR2 SMNVEV (reference sequence). Trimming removed 3 bases from V and 7 bases from J, with 13 bases in between. The CDR3 DNA follows: TGTGCCAGCAGTTTTGGTCAGTTGAACCAGCCCCAGCATTTT. The encoded protein is CASSFGQLNQPQHF.

In DNA form, the CDR3 reads TGTGCCAGCAGCTGGGGACCAGGGGCTGGGGCCAACGTCCTGACTTTC. Translating it yields CASSWGPGAGANVLTF. V and J are TRBV6-5 and TRBJ2-6, with D tentatively TRBD1 (6 bases). With 6 bases removed from V and 2 bases from J, the gap between germline ends came to 14 bases. The CDR3 length is 16 residues. Per the germline V gene, CDR1 is MNHEY and CDR2 is SVGAGI.

At least ten counts were recorded for this clonotype. The V and J genes are TRBV29-1 and TRBJ2-4; either TRBD1 or TRBD2 may supply D (5 bases each). V was pared by 5 bases and J by 5 bases, with 7 bases between. Germline assignment: CDR1 SQVTM and CDR2 ANQGSEA. CDR3 length: 11 residues. In DNA, the CDR3 is TGCAGCGTTCGGGACCAAAACATTCAGTACTTC. Its protein is CSVRDQNIQYF.

This clonotype was observed at least ten times. V and J are TRBV29-1 and TRBJ1-2; possible D gene TRBD1, 5 bases. The CDR3 has 15 amino acids. The germline gives CDR1 SQVTM, CDR2 ANQGSEA. V was shortened by 2 bases and J by 5 bases, with 18 bases between the two germline ends. The DNA for the CDR3 is TGCAGCGTTGAACGGTCACGTCGGGGCCCTTATGGCTACACCTTC. This codes for CSVERSRRGPYGYTF.

There are many counts of this clonotype. The genes are TRBV18 and TRBJ1-1; D is perhaps TRBD1 (5 bases). Looked up from germline, CDR1 is KGHSH and CDR2 is LQKENI. V was cut by 8 bases and J by 1 base, with 11 bases left in between. The CDR3 sequence is 13 residues long. The CDR3 DNA reads as TGTGCCAGCAGCTTAGACAGGAACACTGAAGCTTTCTTT. Translation gives CASSLDRNTEAFF.

This clonotype showed up many times. The chain recombines TRBV20-1 with TRBJ2-7; D is possibly TRBD2 (6 bases). CDR3 length: 12 residues. Germline V gene data show CDR1 as DFQATT and CDR2 as SNEGSKA (reference sequence). Trimming took off 6 bases at V and 6 bases at J, with 15 bases between the two ends. The CDR3 bases are TGCAGTGCAAGGTTGGAGGGCAGCGAGCAGTACTTC. Its protein product is CSARLEGSEQYF.

This clonotype has ten or more counts. The V gene is TRBV4-1, the J gene TRBJ2-3, with 8 bases fitting TRBD1. The germline gives CDR1 MGHRA, CDR2 YSYEKL. This CDR3 contains 18 residues. The junction had 16 bases not matched to a gene; V was cut back by 4 bases and J by 4 bases. The CDR3 nucleotides read TGCGCCAGCAGCCCTGAGGCCTCAGGGGGCGGTGGGGCAGATACGCAGTATTTT. Protein product: CASSPEASGGGGADTQYF.

This clonotype was observed many times. This chain links TRBV13 with TRBJ1-2, with D possibly being TRBD1 (5 bases). The V gene lost 3 bases and the J gene lost 3 bases, with 11 bases spanning the gap. The CDR3 is made up of 14 amino acids. In germline, CDR1 is PRHDT, CDR2 FYEKMQ (reference sequence). CDR3 amino acids: CASSLSRDYYGYTF. CDR3 coding DNA: TGTGCCAGCAGCTTGTCCAGGGACTACTATGGCTACACCTTC.

At least ten counts were recorded for this clonotype. The chain employs TRBV20-1 and TRBJ2-3, with D unresolved. V was cut by 1 base and J by 4 bases, with 12 bases left in between. The germline V gene encodes CDR1 DFQATT and CDR2 SNEGSKA (reference sequence). The CDR3 totals 14 residues. The DNA for the CDR3 is TGCAGTGCTAGAGGAATAGTTAGGGCAGATACGCAGTATTTT. Translated, it gives CSARGIVRADTQYF.

This clonotype was observed at least ten times. V gene TRBV29-1 combines with J gene TRBJ2-3; D might be TRBD1 (6 bases). The CDR3 spans 14 residues. Trimming left V 3 bases short and J 4 bases short, with 14 bases between. Germline V gene lookup returns CDR1 SQVTM and CDR2 ANQGSEA. CDR3 sequence (DNA): TGCAGCGTTGATTGGCTAGCAGGGGCAGATACGCAGTATTTT. It specifies CSVDWLAGADTQYF.